This T cell receptor beta chain comes out of a study of beta chain features in type 1 diabetes. Study as a whole: Across all samples, fewer than 140 million sorted cells were examined.

Points from the study as a whole: It was among patients, rather than healthy donors, that naive, central memory and Treg TCRB repertoires appeared more similar.

Sequencing targeted expressed TCRB transcripts, as all isolated RNA had been reverse transcribed. Profiled with immunoSEQ multiplex PCR; TCRdb holds only in-frame clones, not every one. The repertoire consists of 150,000 to 190,000 clones, with about 8.1% occurring once and the leading ten covering 0.5% to 0.65%. This CDR3 region has 14 residues. The germline gives CDR1 KGHSH, CDR2 LQKENI. Trimming removed 3 bases at V and 0 bases at J, with 6 bases between. Turning to this clone: Its specificity is unknown. Other DNA sequences in the same sample also yield this CDR3.

Cells sorted by CD45RO/CCR7/CD25/CD127/CD95/CD27 comprised CD4+ naive, central memory, regulatory and stem cell-like memory cells. The chain is built from TRBV18 and TRBJ1-3; D is uncertain. Material: central memory CD4+ T cells from blood. The source of this sequence is a man between 18 and 35 years old in good health. CDR3 coding DNA: TGTGCCAGCTCACCGGAGAGCTCTGGAAACACCATATATTTT. Translated: CASSPESSGNTIYF. Variable domain in full (rest from reference TRBV18 and TRBJ1-3): NAGVMQNPRHLVRRRGQEARLRCSPMKGHSHVYWYRQLPEEGLKFMVYLQKENIIDESGMPKERFSAEFPKEGPSILRIQQVVRGDSAAYFCASSPESSGNTIYFGEGSWLTVV.